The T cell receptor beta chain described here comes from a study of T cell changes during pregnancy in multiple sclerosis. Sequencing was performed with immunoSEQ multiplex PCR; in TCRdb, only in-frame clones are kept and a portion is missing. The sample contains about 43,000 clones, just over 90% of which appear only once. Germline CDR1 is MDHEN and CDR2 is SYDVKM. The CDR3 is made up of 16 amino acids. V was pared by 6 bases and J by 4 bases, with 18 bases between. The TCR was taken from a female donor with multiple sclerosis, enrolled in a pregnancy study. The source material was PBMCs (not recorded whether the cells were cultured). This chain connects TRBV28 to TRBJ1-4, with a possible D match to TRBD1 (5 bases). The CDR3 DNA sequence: TGTGCCAGCAGGACCGGGGCAGATACTCTTAATGAAAAACTGTTTTTT. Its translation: CASRTGADTLNEKLFF.